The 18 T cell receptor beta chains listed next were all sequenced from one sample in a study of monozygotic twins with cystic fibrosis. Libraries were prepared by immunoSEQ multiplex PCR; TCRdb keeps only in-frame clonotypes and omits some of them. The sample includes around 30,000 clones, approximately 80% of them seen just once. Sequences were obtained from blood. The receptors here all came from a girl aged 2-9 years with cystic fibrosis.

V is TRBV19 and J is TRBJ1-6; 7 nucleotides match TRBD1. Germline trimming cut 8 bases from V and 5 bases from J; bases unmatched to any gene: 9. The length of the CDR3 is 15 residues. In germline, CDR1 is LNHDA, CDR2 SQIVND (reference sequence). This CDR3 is CASGFGTEDNSPLHF. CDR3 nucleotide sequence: TGTGCCAGTGGTTTTGGGACAGAAGATAATTCACCCCTCCACTTT.

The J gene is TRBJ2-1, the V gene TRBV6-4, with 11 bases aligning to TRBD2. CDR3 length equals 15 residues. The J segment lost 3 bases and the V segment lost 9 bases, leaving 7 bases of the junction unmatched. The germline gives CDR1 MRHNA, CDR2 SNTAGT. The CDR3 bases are TGTGCCAGGGACTTACTAGCGGGAGACTACAATGAGCAGTTCTTC. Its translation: CARDLLAGDYNEQFF.

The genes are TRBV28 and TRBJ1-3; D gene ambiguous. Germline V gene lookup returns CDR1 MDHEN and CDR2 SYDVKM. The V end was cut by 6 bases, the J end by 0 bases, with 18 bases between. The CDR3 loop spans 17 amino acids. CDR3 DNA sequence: TGTGCCAGCAGGACCTTAATCCACGGGAACTCTGGAAACACCATATATTTT. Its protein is CASRTLIHGNSGNTIYF.

DNA of the CDR3: TGTGCCAGCAGCTTATTGGGAACCAAAAACATTCAGTACTTC. Translating it yields CASSLLGTKNIQYF. The chain is built from TRBV5-4 and TRBJ2-4; no clear D. Trimming left V 2 bases short and J 2 bases short, with 8 bases between. The germline CDR1 and CDR2 sequences are SGHNT and YYREEE (reference sequence). This CDR3 region has 14 residues.

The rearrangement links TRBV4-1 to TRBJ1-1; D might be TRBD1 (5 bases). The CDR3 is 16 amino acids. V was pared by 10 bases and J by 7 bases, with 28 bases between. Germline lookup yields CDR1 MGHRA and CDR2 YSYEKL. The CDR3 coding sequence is TGCGCCACCCAAAATCGACCGGGATTAGGGGACCTTGAAGCTTTCTTT. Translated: CATQNRPGLGDLEAFF.

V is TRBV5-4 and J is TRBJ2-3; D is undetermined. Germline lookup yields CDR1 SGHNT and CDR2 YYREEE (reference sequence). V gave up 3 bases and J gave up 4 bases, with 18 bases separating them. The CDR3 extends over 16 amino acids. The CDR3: CASSSGPDLGSDTQYF. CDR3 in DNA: TGTGCCAGCAGCTCAGGACCGGATTTGGGCTCAGATACGCAGTATTTT.

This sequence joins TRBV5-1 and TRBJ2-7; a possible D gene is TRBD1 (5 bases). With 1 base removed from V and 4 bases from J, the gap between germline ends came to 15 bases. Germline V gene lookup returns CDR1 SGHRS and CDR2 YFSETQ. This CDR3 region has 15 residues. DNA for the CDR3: TGCGCCAGCAGCTTGCGGCAGGGAACTCGATACGAGCAGTACTTC. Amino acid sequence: CASSLRQGTRYEQYF.

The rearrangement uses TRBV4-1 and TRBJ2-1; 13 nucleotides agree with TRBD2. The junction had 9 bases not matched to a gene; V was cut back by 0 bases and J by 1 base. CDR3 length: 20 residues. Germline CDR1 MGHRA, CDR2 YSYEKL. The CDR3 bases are TGCGCCAGCAGCCAAGAGCCGTATTCGGGACTAGCGGGGTCCTACAATGAGCAGTTCTTC. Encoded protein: CASSQEPYSGLAGSYNEQFF.

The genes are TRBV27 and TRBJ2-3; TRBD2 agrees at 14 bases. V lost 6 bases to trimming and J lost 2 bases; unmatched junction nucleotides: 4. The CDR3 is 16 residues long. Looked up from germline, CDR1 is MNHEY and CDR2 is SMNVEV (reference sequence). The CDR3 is CASRGLAGDITDTQYF. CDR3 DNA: TGTGCCAGCAGGGGACTAGCGGGAGATATCACAGATACGCAGTATTTT.

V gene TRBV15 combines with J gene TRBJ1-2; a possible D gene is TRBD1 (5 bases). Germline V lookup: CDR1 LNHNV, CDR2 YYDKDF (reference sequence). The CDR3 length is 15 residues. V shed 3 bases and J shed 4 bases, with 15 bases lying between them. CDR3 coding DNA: TGTGCCACCAGCAGGGGGGATCTCTCCGGCTATGGCTACACCTTC. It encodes CATSRGDLSGYGYTF.

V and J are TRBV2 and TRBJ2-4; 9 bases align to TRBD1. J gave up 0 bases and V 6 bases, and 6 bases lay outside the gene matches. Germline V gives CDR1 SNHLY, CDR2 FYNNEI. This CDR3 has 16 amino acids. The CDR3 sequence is CASRGTGLKAKNIQYF. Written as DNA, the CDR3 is TGTGCCAGCAGGGGGACAGGGCTGAAAGCCAAAAACATTCAGTACTTC. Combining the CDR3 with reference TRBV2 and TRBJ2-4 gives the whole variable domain EPEVTQTPSHQVTQMGQEVILRCVPISNHLYFYWYRQILGQKVEFLVSFYNNEISEKSEIFDDQFSVERPDGSNFTLKIRSTKLEDSAMYFCASRGTGLKAKNIQYFGAGTRLSVL.

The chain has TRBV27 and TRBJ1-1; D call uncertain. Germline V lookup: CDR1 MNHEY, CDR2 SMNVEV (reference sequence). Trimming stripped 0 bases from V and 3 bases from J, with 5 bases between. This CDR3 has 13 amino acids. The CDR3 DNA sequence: TGTGCCAGCAGTTTATCGTATTACACTGAAGCTTTCTTT. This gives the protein CASSLSYYTEAFF.

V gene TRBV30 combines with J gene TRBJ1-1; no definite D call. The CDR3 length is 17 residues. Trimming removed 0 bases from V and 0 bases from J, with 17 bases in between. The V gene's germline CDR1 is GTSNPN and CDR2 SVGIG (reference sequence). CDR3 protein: CAWSVLVSWGMNTEAFF. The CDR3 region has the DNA TGTGCCTGGAGTGTTCTGGTATCTTGGGGTATGAACACTGAAGCTTTCTTT.

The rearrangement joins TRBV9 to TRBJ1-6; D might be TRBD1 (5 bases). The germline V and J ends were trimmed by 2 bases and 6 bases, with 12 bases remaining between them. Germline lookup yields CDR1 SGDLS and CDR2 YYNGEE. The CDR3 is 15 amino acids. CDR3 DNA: TGTGCCAGCAGCGTTTGGGGCAATAGTAATTCACCCCTCCACTTT. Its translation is CASSVWGNSNSPLHF.

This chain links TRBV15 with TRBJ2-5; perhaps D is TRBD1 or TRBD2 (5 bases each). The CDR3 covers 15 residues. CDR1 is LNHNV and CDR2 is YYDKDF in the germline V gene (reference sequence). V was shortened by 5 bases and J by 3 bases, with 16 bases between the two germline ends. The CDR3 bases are TGTGCCACCAGCGGCACGTGGGACGGGGAAGAGACCCAGTACTTC. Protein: CATSGTWDGEETQYF.

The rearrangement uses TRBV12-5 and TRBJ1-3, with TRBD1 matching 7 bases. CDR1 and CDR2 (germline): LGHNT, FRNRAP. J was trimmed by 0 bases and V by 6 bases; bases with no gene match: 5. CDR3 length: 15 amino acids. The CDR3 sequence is CASGGDRVSGNTIYF. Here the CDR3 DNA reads TGTGCTAGTGGAGGCGACAGGGTCTCTGGAAACACCATATATTTT.

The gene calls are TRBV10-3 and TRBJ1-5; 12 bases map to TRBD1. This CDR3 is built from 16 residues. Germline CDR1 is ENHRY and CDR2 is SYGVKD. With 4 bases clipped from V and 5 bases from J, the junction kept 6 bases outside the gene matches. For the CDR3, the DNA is TGTGCCATCAGTGGGGGGACAGGGGGCGGTGATCAGCCCCAGCATTTT. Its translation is CAISGGTGGGDQPQHF.

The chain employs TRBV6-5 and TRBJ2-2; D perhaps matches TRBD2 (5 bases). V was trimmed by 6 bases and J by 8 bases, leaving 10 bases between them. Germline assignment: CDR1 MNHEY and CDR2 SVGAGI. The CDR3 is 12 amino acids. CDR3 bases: TGTGCCAGCAGAACTAGAGTGGGGGAGCTGTTTTTT. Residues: CASRTRVGELFF.